The 4 T cell receptor beta chains presented below share a single source sample, sequenced in a study of blood T cell repertoires in COVID-19. Sequencing was performed with immunoSEQ multiplex PCR; in TCRdb, only in-frame clones are kept and a portion is missing. The sample lists some 150,000 clones, 80% to 90% occurring once. The sample consisted of peripheral blood. All receptors come from a middle-aged woman with acute or convalescent COVID-19.

For the CDR3, the DNA is TGTGCCAGCAGCCAAGGGACAGGGCCCTACGAGCAGTACTTC. Amino acid sequence: CASSQGTGPYEQYF. The rearrangement uses TRBV3-1 (or the pseudogene TRBV3-2) and TRBJ2-7, with 8 bases lining up with TRBD1. V gave up 1 base and J gave up 2 bases; unmatched junction bases: 1. The CDR3 has 14 amino acids. CDR1 is LGHDT, CDR2 YNNKEL, per germline (reference sequence).

The table lists this clone with a count of one. This chain joins TRBV3-1 (or the pseudogene TRBV3-2) and TRBJ2-7, with D perhaps TRBD2 (5 bases). This CDR3 is built from 17 residues. Trimming stripped 0 bases from V and 3 bases from J, with 18 bases between. Germline CDR1 and CDR2: LGHDT and YNNKEL (reference sequence). The CDR3 DNA follows: TGTGCCAGCAGCCAAGATAAGGCTAGGAGGCCTGGCTACGAGCAGTACTTC. Protein sequence: CASSQDKARRPGYEQYF.

The sample holds one count of this clone. The genes are TRBV30 and TRBJ1-6, with D unclear. The germline V gene encodes CDR1 GTSNPN and CDR2 SVGIG (reference sequence). This CDR3 is 15 amino acids long. The V end was cut by 0 bases, the J end by 6 bases, with 12 bases between. This CDR3 reads CAWSVRRSPNSPLHF. CDR3 sequence (DNA): TGTGCCTGGAGTGTACGACGGAGCCCTAATTCACCCCTCCACTTT.

V and J are TRBV15 and TRBJ2-3, with 7 bases matching TRBD2. The trim removed 5 bases at V and 0 bases at J, leaving 2 bases unmatched. The germline CDR1 and CDR2 sequences are LNHNV and YYDKDF (reference sequence). The CDR3 consists of 14 residues. The CDR3 spells CATSPGGSTDTQYF. The CDR3 DNA reads TGTGCCACCAGCCCGGGGGGAAGCACAGATACGCAGTATTTT. The full variable domain, its missing parts supplied by reference TRBV15 and TRBJ2-3, is DAMVIQNPRYQVTQFGKPVTLSCSQTLNHNVMYWYQQKSSQAPKLLFHYYDKDFNNEADTPDNFQSRRPNTSFCFLDIRSPGLGDTAMYLCATSPGGSTDTQYFGPGTRLTVL.